Given below is one TCR beta chain in context. The antigen is unknown. These data are taken from a study of shared clonotypes between healthy human individuals. Repertoires were generated with immunoSEQ multiplex PCR, while TCRdb's copy carries only in-frame clones and drops some. The sample includes 500,000 or so clones, about 96% of them seen just once. The study, taken as a whole, reports: Non-shared clonotypes had lower generation probabilities than clonotypes shared by all four sorted-subset donors.

Only Caucasian adults living in Nashville, Tennessee served as donors. Per the germline V gene, CDR1 is MNHNY and CDR2 is SVGAGI (reference sequence). The germline V and J ends were trimmed by 6 bases and 5 bases, with 16 bases remaining between them. The CDR3 covers 14 residues. Material: naive CD4+ T cells sorted from blood. Subset indicated: CD45RA+ positively selected. The chain joins TRBV6-6 to TRBJ2-5, with D uncertain. The TCR originated in a woman under 40 in good health. The CDR3 region is CASSSTSPEETQYF. CDR3 DNA sequence: TGTGCCAGCAGCTCAACATCACCGGAGGAGACCCAGTACTTC.